This T cell receptor beta chain was identified during a study of blood T cell repertoires in COVID-19. Study in general: COVID-19 samples from acute and convalescent phases originated in the United States, Italy and Spain.

Losses at the gene ends were 4 bases for V and 4 bases for J; bases not matched to a gene: 8. This CDR3 is built from 15 residues. The germline CDR1 and CDR2 sequences are SGHRS and YFSETQ. Libraries were prepared by immunoSEQ multiplex PCR; TCRdb keeps only in-frame clonotypes and omits some of them. Of some 210,000 clones in the sample, 87% were seen once. This study enrolled people aged about 18 to 100 from about two dozen US geographic areas. Researchers sorted participants into cohorts using their self-reported clinical history. This chain links TRBV5-1 with TRBJ2-1; 7 bases are shared with TRBD2. The sample was PBMCs or T cells enriched from blood (not recorded which). The TCR sequence derives from a man between 18 and 29 years old with acute COVID-19. Here the CDR3 DNA reads TGCGCCAGCAGCGCTGGACTAGTCGGTTACAATGAGCAGTTCTTC. This translates into CASSAGLVGYNEQFF.